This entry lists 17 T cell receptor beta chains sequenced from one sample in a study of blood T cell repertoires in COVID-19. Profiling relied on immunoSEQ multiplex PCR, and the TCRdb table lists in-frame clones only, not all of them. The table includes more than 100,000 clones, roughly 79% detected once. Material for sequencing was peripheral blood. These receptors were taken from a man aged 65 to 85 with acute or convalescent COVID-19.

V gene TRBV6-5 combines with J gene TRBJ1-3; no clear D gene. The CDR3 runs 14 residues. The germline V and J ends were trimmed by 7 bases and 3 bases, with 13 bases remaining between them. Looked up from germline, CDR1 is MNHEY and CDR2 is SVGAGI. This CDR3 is CASTLGGSGNTIYF. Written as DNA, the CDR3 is TGTGCCAGCACCCTGGGCGGGAGTGGAAACACCATATATTTT.

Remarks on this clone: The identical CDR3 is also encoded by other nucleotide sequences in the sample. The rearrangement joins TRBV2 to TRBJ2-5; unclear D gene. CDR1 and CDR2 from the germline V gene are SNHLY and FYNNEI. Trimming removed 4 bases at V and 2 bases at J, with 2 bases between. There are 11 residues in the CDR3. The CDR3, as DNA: TGTGCCAGCAGTGCTCAAGAGACCCAGTACTTC. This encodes CASSAQETQYF.

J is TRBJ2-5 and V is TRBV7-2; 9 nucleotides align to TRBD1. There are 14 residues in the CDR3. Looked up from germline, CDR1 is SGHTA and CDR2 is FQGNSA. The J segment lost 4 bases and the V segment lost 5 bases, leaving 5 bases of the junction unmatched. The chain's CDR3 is CASSVGQGSETQYF. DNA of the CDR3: TGTGCCAGCAGCGTAGGACAGGGGTCAGAGACCCAGTACTTC.

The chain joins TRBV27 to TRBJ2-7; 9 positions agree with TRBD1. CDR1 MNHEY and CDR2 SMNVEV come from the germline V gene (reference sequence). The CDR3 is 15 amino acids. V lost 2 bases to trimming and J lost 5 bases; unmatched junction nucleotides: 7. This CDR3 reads CASSLAGQGYDEQYF. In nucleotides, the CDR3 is TGTGCCAGCAGTTTAGCAGGACAGGGGTACGACGAGCAGTACTTC.

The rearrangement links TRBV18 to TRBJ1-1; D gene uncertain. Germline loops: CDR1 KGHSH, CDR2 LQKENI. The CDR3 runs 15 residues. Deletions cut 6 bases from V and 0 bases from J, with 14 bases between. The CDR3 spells CASSPMRHMNTEAFF. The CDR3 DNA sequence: TGTGCCAGCTCCCCGATGCGACACATGAACACTGAAGCTTTCTTT.

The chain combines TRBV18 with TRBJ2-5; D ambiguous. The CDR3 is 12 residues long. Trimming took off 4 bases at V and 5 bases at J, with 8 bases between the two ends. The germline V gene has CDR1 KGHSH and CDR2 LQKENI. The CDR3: CASSLLTETQYF. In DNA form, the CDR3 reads TGTGCCAGCTCACTCCTAACGGAGACCCAGTACTTC.

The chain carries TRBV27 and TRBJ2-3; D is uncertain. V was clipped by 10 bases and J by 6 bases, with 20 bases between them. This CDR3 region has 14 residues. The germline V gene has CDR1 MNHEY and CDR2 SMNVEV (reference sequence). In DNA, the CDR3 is TGTGCCACCTCTAAAAACAGTGTATCGGATACGCAGTATTTT. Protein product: CATSKNSVSDTQYF.

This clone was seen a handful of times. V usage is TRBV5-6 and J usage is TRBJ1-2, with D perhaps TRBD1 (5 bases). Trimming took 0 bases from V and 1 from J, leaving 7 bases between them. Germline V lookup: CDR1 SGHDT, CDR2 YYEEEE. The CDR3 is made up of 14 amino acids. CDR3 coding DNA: TGTGCCAGCAGCTTGGCGGGACTTAACTATGGCTACACCTTC. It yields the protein CASSLAGLNYGYTF.

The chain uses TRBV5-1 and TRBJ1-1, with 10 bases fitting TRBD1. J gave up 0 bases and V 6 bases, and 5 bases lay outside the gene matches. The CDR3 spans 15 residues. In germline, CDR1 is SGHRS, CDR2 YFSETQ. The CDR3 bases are TGCGCCAGCACGTGGGGACAGGGGCTGAACACTGAAGCTTTCTTT. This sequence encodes CASTWGQGLNTEAFF.

The CDR3 DNA reads as TGTGCCAGTAGTATCCTAGCGACGGGAAATAATTCACCCCTCCACTTT. It is translated as CASSILATGNNSPLHF. The chain links TRBV19 to TRBJ1-6; D call uncertain. CDR3 length: 16 amino acids. Per the germline V gene, CDR1 is LNHDA and CDR2 is SQIVND (reference sequence). V dropped 3 bases and J dropped 5 bases, with 14 bases sitting between them.

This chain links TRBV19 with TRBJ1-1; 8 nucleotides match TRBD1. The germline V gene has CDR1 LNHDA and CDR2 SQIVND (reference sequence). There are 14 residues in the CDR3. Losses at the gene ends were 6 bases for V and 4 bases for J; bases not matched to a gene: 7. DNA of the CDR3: TGTGCCAGTAGCGGACAGGGAGAGTTCACTGAAGCTTTCTTT. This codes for CASSGQGEFTEAFF.

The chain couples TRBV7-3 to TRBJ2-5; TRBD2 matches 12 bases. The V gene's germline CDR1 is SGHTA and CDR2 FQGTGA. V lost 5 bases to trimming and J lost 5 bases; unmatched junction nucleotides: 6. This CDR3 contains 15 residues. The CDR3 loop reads CASSRASGGEETQYF. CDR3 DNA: TGTGCCAGCAGCCGGGCTAGCGGGGGGGAGGAGACCCAGTACTTC.

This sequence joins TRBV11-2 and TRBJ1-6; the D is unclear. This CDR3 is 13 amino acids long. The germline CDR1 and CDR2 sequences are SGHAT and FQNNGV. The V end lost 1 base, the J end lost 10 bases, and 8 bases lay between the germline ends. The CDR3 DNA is TGTGCCAGCAGCTTAGGTAGCCGATCACCCCTCCACTTT. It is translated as CASSLGSRSPLHF.

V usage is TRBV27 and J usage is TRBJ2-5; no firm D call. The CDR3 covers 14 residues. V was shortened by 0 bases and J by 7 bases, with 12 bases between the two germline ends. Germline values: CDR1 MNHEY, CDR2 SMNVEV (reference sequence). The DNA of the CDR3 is TGTGCCAGCAGTTTATCGCCCGGCACGGGGACCCAGTACTTC. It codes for CASSLSPGTGTQYF.

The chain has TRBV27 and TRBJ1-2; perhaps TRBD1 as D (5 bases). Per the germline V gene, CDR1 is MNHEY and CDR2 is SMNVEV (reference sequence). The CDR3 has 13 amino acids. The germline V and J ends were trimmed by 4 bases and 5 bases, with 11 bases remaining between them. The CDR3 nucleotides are TGTGCCAGCAGTTGGAAAAGGGGTTATGGCTACACCTTC. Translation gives CASSWKRGYGYTF.

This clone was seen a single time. Here the CDR3 reads CASSEIRGNYGYTF. The CDR3 DNA is TGTGCCAGCAGTGAAATCAGGGGAAACTATGGCTACACCTTC. The rearrangement links TRBV6-1 to TRBJ1-2, with D perhaps TRBD1 (6 bases). The CDR3 totals 14 residues. Trimming stripped 2 bases from V and 2 bases from J, with 9 bases between. Germline CDR1 reads MNHNS; CDR2 reads SASEGT.

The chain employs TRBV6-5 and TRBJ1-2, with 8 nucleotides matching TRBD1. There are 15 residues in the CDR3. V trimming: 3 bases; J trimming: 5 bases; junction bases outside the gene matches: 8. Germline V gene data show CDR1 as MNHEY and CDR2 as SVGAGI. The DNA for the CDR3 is TGTGCCAGCAGTTATTTAGACAGGGGACTTTATGGCTACACCTTC. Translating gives CASSYLDRGLYGYTF.